The following is a T cell receptor beta chain sequence with its context. The PCR employed 60 Vbeta primers together with 13 Jbeta primers. Only in-frame clones appear in the TCRdb table, and some are missing; sequencing was by immunoSEQ multiplex PCR. The sample yields 120,000 to 150,000 clones, around 80% seen once. This record belongs to a study of cytomegalovirus exposure and HLA in healthy donors. CDR1 and CDR2 (germline): MNHNY, SVGAGI (reference sequence). V was cut by 8 bases and J by 2 bases, with 15 bases left in between. The CDR3 contains 14 residues. Sequencing was carried out using PBMCs. V usage is TRBV6-6 and J usage is TRBJ1-2, with unresolved D. This clonotype was obtained from a man aged 18 to 29 in good health and CMV-seropositive. The DNA for the CDR3 is TGTGCCAGCTGCCTGTGGGAGGGAAACTATGGCTACACCTTC. Translating gives CASCLWEGNYGYTF.